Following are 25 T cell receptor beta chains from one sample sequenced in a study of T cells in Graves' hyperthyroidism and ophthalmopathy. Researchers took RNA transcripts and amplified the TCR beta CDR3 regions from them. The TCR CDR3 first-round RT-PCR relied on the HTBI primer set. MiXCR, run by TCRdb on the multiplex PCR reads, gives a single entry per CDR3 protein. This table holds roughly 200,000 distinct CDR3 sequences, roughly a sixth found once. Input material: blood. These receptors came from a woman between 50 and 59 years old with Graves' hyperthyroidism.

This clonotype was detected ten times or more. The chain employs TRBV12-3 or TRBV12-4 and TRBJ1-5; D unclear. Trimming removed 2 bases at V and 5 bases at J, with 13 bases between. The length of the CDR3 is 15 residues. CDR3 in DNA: TGTGCCAGCAGTTTAAATTTTCTTTTAGATCAGCCCCAGCATTTT. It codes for CASSLNFLLDQPQHF.

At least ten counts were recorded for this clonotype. CDR3: CASSLSSFTEAFF. CDR3 bases: TGTGCCAGCAGCTTATCCAGTTTCACTGAAGCTTTCTTT. This chain uses TRBV7-3 with TRBJ1-1, with D unresolved. CDR1 and CDR2 (germline): SGHTA, FQGTGA. This CDR3 region has 13 residues. Deletions cut 2 bases from V and 4 bases from J, with 8 bases between.

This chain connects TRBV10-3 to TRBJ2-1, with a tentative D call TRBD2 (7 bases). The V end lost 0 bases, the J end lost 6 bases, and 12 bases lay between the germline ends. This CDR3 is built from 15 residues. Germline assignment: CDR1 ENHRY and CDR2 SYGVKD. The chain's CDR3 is CAISESGGAPNEQFF. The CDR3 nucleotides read TGTGCCATCAGTGAGTCGGGGGGGGCCCCCAATGAGCAGTTCTTC.

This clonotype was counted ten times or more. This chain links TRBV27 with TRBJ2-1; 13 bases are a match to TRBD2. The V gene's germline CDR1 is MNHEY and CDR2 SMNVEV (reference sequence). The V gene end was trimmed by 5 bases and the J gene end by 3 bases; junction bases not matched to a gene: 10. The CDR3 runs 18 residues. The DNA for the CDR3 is TGTGCCAGCAGTCGCCCCCCCGGGACTAGCGGGAACTACAATGAGCAGTTCTTC. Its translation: CASSRPPGTSGNYNEQFF.

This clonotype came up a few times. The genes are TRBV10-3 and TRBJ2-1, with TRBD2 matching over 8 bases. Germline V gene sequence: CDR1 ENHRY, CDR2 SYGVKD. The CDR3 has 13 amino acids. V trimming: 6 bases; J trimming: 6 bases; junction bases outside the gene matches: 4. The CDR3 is CAIRSGTSNEQFF. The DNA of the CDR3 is TGTGCCATCAGGTCCGGGACTAGCAATGAGCAGTTCTTC.

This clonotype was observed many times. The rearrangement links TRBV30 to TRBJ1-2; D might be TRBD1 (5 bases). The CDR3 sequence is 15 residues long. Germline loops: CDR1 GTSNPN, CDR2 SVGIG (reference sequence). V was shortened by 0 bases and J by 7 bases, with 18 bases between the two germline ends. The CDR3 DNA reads TGTGCCTGGAGTGTACGATCAGAGGGGTTCTCTGGCTACACCTTC. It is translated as CAWSVRSEGFSGYTF.

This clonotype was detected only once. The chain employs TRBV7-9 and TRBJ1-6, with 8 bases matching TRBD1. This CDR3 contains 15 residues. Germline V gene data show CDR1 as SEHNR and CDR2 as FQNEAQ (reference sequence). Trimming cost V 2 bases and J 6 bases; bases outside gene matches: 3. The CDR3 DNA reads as TGTGCCAGCAGCTTAAAGGGACAGGCTAATTCACCCCTCCACTTT. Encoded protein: CASSLKGQANSPLHF.

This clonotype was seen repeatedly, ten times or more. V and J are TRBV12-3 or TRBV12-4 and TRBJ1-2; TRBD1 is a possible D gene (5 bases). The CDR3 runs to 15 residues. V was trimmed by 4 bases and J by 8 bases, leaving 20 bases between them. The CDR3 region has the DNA TGTGCCAGCAGTTCCGGGACCCAGTCCGGAAAGGGCTACACCTTC. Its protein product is CASSSGTQSGKGYTF.

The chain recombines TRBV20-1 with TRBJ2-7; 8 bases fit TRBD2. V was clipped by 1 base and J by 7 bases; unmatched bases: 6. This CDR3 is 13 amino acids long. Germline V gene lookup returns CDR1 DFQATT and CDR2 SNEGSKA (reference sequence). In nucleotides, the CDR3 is TGCAGTGCTAGAGTGAGGGGCGGGGGGGAGCAGTACTTC. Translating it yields CSARVRGGGEQYF.

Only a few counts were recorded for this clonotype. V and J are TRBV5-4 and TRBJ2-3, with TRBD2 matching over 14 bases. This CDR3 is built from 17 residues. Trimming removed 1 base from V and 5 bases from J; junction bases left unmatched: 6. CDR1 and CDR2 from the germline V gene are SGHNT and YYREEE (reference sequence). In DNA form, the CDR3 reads TGTGCCAGCAGCTTGTTGGGACTAGCGGGAGAAGTAGATACGCAGTATTTT. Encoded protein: CASSLLGLAGEVDTQYF.

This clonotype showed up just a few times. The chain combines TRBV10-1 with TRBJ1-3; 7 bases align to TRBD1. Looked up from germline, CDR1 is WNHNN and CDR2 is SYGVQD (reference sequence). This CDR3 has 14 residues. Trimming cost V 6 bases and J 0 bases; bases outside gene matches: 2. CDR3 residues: CASRDRLSGNTIYF. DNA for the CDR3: TGCGCCAGCAGGGACAGGCTCTCTGGAAACACCATATATTTT.

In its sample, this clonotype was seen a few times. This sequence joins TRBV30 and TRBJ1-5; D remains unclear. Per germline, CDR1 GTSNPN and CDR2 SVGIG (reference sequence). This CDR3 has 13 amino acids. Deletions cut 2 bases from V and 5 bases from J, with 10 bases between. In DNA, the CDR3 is TGTGCCTGGAGTCCACAGATATATCAGCCCCAGCATTTT. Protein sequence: CAWSPQIYQPQHF.

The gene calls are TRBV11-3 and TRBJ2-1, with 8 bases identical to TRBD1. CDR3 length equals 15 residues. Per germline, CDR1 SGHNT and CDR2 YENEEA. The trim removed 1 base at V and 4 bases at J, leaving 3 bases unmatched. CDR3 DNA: TGTGCCAGCAGCTTAGGGGGACAGGCATACAATGAGCAGTTCTTC. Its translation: CASSLGGQAYNEQFF.

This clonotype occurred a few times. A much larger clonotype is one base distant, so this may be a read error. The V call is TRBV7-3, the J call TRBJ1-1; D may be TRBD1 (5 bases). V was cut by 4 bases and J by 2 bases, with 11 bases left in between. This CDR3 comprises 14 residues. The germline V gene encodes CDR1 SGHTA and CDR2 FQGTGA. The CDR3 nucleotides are TGTGCCAGCAGCTCAGGTAGGGGAAACACTGAAGCTTTCTTT. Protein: CASSSGRGNTEAFF.

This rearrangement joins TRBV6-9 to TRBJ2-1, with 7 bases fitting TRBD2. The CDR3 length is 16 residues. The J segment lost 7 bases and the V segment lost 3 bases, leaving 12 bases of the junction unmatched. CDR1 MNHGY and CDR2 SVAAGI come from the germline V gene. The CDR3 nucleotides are TGTGCCAGCAGTTACGGTAGCGGGCAACGAGGGAATGAGCAGTTCTTC. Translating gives CASSYGSGQRGNEQFF.

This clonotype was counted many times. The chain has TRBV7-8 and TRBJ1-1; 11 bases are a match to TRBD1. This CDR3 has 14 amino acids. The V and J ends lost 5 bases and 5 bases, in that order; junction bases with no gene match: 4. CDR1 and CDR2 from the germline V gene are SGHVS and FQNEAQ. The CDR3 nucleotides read TGTGCCAGCAGCACCGGACAGGGGGCAACTGAAGCTTTCTTT. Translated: CASSTGQGATEAFF.

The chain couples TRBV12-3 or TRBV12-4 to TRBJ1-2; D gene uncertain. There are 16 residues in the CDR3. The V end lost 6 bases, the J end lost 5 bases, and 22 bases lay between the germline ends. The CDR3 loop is CASSEPRATGRYGYTF. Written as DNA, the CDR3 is TGTGCCAGCAGCGAACCTCGGGCAACCGGGAGGTATGGCTACACCTTC.

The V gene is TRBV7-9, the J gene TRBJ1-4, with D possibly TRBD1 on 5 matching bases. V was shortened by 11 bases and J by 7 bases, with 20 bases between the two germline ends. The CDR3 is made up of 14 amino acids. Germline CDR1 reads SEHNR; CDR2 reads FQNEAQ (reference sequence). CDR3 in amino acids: CAGGYGGSAEKLFF. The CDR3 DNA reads TGTGCCGGGGGATACGGAGGTTCTGCTGAAAAACTGTTTTTT.

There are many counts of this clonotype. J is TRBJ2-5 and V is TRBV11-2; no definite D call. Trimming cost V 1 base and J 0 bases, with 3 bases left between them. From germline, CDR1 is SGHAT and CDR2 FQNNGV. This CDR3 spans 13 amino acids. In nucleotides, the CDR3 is TGTGCCAGCAGCTTAGTTTACCAAGAGACCCAGTACTTC. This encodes CASSLVYQETQYF. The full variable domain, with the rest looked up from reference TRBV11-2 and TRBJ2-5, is EAGVAQSPRYKIIEKRQSVAFWCNPISGHATLYWYQQILGQGPKLLIQFQNNGVVDDSQLPKDRFSAERLKGVDSTLKIQPAKLEDSAVYLCASSLVYQETQYFGPGTRLLVL.

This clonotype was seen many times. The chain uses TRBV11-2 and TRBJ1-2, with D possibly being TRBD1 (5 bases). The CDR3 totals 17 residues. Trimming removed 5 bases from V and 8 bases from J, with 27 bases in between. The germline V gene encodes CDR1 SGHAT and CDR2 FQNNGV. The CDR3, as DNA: TGTGCCAGCAGCGCAAGCCTGGGTGAGGGGTTTTTGGGCGGCTACACCTTC. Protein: CASSASLGEGFLGGYTF.

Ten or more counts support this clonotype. CDR3 coding DNA: TGTGCCAGCTCACCTCCGGGGACAGGAGGGCAGCCCCAGCATTTT. The encoded protein is CASSPPGTGGQPQHF. The chain employs TRBV18 and TRBJ1-5, with TRBD1 matching over 8 bases. Germline loops: CDR1 KGHSH, CDR2 LQKENI. V lost 3 bases, J lost 7 bases, and 8 bases stayed unmatched. The CDR3 totals 15 residues.

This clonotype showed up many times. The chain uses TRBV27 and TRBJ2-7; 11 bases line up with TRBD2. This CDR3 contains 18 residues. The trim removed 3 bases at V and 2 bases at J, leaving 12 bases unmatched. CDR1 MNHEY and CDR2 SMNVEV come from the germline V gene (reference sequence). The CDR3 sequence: CASSFGIAGGRDTYEQYF. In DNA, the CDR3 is TGTGCCAGCAGTTTCGGGATAGCGGGAGGGCGAGACACCTACGAGCAGTACTTC.

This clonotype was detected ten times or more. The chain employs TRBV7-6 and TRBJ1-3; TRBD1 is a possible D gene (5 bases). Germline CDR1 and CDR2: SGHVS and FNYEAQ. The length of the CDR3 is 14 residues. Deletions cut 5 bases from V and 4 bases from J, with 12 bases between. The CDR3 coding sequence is TGTGCCAGCAGCCACGGGGGGTCGGGAAACACCATATATTTT. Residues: CASSHGGSGNTIYF.

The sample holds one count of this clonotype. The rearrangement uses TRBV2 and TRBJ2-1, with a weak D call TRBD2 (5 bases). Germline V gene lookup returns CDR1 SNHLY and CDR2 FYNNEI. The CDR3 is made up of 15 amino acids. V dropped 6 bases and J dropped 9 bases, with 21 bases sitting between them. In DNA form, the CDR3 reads TGTGCCAGCAGCTTCCTGGGTAGCGCGAAGGGTGAGCAGTTCTTC. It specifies CASSFLGSAKGEQFF. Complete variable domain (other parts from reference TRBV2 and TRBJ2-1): EPEVTQTPSHQVTQMGQEVILRCVPISNHLYFYWYRQILGQKVEFLVSFYNNEISEKSEIFDDQFSVERPDGSNFTLKIRSTKLEDSAMYFCASSFLGSAKGEQFFGPGTRLTVL.

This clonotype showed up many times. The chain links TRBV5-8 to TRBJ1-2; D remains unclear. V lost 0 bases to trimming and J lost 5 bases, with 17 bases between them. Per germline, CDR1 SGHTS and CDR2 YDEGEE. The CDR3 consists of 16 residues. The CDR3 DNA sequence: TGTGCCAGCAGCTTGGTCACGGGCAGTAATGATTATGGCTACACCTTC. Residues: CASSLVTGSNDYGYTF. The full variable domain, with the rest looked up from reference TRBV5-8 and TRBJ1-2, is EAGVTQSPTHLIKTRGQQATLRCSPISGHTSVYWYQQALGLGLQFLLWYDEGEERNRGNFPPRFSGRQFPNYSSELNVNALELEDSALYLCASSLVTGSNDYGYTFGSGTRLTVV.